This T cell receptor (beta chain) was identified during a study of shared clonotypes between healthy human individuals. Method: immunoSEQ multiplex PCR; TCRdb's copy keeps in-frame clones and lacks some. The sample includes 950,000 to 1,200,000 clones, around three quarters of them seen just once. CDR3 length: 14 amino acids. The germline V gene has CDR1 MNHNS and CDR2 SASEGT. Germline trimming cut 11 bases from V and 0 bases from J; bases unmatched to any gene: 8. Sequenced input: memory CD4+ T cells from PBMCs. Documented subset: CD45RA-negative fraction. The rearrangement uses TRBV6-1 and TRBJ2-7, with TRBD1 matching over 9 bases. The clonotype was recovered from a man aged 18 to 30 in good health. Some clones in this sample may be carry-over from other donors' samples. The CDR3: CALGRDRVSYEQYF. CDR3 DNA: TGTGCCCTAGGGCGGGACAGGGTCTCCTACGAGCAGTACTTC.